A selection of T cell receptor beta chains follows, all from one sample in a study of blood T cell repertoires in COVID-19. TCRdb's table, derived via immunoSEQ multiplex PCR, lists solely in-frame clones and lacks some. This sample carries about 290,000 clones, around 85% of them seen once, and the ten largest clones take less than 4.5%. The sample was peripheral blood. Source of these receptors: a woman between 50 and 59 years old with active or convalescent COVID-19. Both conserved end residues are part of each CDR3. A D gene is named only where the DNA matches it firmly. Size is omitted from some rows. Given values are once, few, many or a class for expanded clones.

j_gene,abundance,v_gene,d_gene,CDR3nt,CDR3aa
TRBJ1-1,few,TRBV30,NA,TGTGCCTGGACCCTCGACTTGAACACTGAAGCTTTCTTT,CAWTLDLNTEAFF
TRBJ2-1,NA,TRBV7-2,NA,TGTGCCAGCAGCTTACTGGCCGGGACAAACTACAATGAGCAGTTCTTC,CASSLLAGTNYNEQFF
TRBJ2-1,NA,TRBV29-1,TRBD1,TGCAGCGTTGAATGGTGGGGGACAGGGGTAGGTGAGCAGTTCTTC,CSVEWWGTGVGEQFF
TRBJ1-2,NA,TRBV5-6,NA,TGTGCCAGCAGCATCTTCTTCTATGGCTACACCTTC,CASSIFFYGYTF
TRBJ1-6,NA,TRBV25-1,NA,TGTGCCAGCAGTGAATTCGACAGAGCATCACCCCTCCACTTT,CASSEFDRASPLHF
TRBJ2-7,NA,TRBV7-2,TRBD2,TGTGCCAGCAGTAAACTAGCGGGAGAAACTGTAAGATCCTACGAGCAGTACTTC,CASSKLAGETVRSYEQYF
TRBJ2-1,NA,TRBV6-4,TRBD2,TGTGCCAGAGGGACTAGCGGGAGAGGATTGGAAAATGAGCAGTTCTTC,CARGTSGRGLENEQFF
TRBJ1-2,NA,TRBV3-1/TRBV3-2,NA,TGTGCCAGCAACCAGGGGAGCTATGGCTACACCTTC,CASNQGSYGYTF
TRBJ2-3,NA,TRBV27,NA,TGTGCCACTACGAGCGGCGGTACGCAGTATTTT,CATTSGGTQYF
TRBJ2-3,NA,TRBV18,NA,TGTGCCAGCTCACGGTCCGGGGGACGACCTAGCACAGATACGCAGTATTTT,CASSRSGGRPSTDTQYF
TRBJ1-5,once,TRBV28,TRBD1,TGTGCCAGCAGGCTGACAGGGGGCCTGAGTCAGCCCCAGCATTTT,CASRLTGGLSQPQHF
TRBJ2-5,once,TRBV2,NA,TGTGCCAGCACTCAAATCCTCCCTCCCGGGGGACGGGAGACCCAGTACTTC,CASTQILPPGGRETQYF
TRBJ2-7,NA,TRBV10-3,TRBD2,TGTGCCATCAGTGAGGGCCCTACTACGAGCGGGAGGAACGAGCAGTACTTC,CAISEGPTTSGRNEQYF
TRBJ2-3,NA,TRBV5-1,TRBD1,TGCGCCAGCAGCTTTGGACAGGTCACAGATACGCAGTATTTT,CASSFGQVTDTQYF
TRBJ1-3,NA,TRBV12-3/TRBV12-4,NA,TGTGCCAGCAGTTCCTTTGCTGGAAACACCATATATTTT,CASSSFAGNTIYF
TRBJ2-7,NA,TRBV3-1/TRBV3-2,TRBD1,TGTGCCAGCAGTCCAAGCCGGGACAGGGGCTACGAGCAGTACTTC,CASSPSRDRGYEQYF
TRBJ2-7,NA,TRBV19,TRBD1,TGTGCCAGTACCAAGACAGGGGTTTCCTACGAGCAGTACTTC,CASTKTGVSYEQYF
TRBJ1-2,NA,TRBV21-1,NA,TGTGCCAGCAGCAAATGGGCAAGGAACTATGGCTACACCTTC,CASSKWARNYGYTF
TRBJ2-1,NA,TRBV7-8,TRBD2,TGTGCCAGCAGCTTAGATGGTCCTGGTAGCGGGATCCTGGGGCAGTTCTTC,CASSLDGPGSGILGQFF
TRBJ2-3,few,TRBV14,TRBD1,TGTGCCAGCAGCCCCTGGGACAGGGTCGATACGCAGTATTTT,CASSPWDRVDTQYF
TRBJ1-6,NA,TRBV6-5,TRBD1,TGTGCCAGCAGTTACACAGGGGAAGGATCACCCCTCCACTTT,CASSYTGEGSPLHF
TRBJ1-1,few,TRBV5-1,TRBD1,TGCGCCAGCAGCATGCTGACAGGGGAGAACACTGAAGCTTTCTTT,CASSMLTGENTEAFF
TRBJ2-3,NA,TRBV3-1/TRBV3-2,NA,TGTGCCAGCAGCCTCAAAACCGGACGCCCTAAGGGAGCAGATACGCAGTATTTT,CASSLKTGRPKGADTQYF
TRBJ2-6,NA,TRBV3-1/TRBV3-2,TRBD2,TGTGCCAGCAGCCCTACCTGGACTAGCGGGAGGACTAGCTCTGGGGCCAACGTCCTGACTTTC,CASSPTWTSGRTSSGANVLTF
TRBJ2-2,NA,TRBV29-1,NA,TGCAGCGCCGGAGTTACCGGGGAGCTGTTTTTT,CSAGVTGELFF
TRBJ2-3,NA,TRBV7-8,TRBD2,TGTGCCAGCAGTAGACTAGCGGGGCACACAGATACGCAGTATTTT,CASSRLAGHTDTQYF
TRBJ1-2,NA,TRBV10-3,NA,TGTGCCATCGGGGAGAGGTCCACTAACTATGGCTACACCTTC,CAIGERSTNYGYTF
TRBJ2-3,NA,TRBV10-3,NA,TGTGCCATCAGTGAGTCTAGAGATACGCAGTATTTT,CAISESRDTQYF
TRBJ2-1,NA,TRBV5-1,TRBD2,TGCGCCAGCAGCAAAGGACTAGCGGGAGGGGGCAATGAGCAGTTCTTC,CASSKGLAGGGNEQFF
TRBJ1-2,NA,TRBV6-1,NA,TGTGCCAGCAGTGAATTAGGGAGTAACTATGGCTACACCTTC,CASSELGSNYGYTF
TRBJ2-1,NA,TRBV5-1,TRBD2,TGCGCCAGCAGCGCCCCCGGGACTAGCGCATACAATGAGCAGTTCTTC,CASSAPGTSAYNEQFF
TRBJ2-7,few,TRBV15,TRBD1,TGTGCCACCAGCAGAGGGACAGGGGAGGGCGAGCAGTACTTC,CATSRGTGEGEQYF
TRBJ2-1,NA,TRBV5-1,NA,TGCGCCAGCAGGCCTCGGGAGCTAGTGGCTGAGCAGTTCTTC,CASRPRELVAEQFF
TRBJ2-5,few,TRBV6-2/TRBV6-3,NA,TGTGCCAGCAGTTATACTAAAGAGACCCAGTACTTC,CASSYTKETQYF
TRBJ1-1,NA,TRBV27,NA,TGTGCCAGCAGTTTACAAGGGGAAGGCACTGAAGCTTTCTTT,CASSLQGEGTEAFF
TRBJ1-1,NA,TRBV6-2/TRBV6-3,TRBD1,TGTGCCAGCAGTCTCCGGACAGGGGTCAGGACTGAAGCTTTCTTT,CASSLRTGVRTEAFF
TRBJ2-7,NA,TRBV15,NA,TGTGCCACCAGCAGAGGAGGGAACTACGAGCAGTACTTC,CATSRGGNYEQYF
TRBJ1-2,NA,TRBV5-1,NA,TGCGCCAGCAGCTTGGGGGCAGGCGATGGCTACACCTTC,CASSLGAGDGYTF
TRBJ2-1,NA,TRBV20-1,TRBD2,TGCAGTGCTAGTGTAGCGGGAGGGGCGGATGAGCAGTTCTTC,CSASVAGGADEQFF
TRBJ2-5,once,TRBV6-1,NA,TGTGCCAGCAGTGAGTCGGGGTGGGAGACCCAGTACTTC,CASSESGWETQYF
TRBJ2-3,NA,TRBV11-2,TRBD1,TGTGCCAGCAGCTGGGGACAGGGGCACACAGATACGCAGTATTTT,CASSWGQGHTDTQYF
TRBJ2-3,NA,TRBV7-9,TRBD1,TGTGCCAGCAGCCAGACAGGGCGCACAGATACGCAGTATTTT,CASSQTGRTDTQYF
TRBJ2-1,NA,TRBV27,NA,TGTGCCAGCAGTTTAAGGTGGAGCTCCTACAATGAGCAGTTCTTC,CASSLRWSSYNEQFF
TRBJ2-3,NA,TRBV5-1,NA,TGCGCCAGCAGCTTGGCCGGCTACAGGCTTAGCTCTAGCACAGATACGCAGTATTTT,CASSLAGYRLSSSTDTQYF
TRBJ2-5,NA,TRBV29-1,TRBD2,TGCAGCGTATCTCGAGGCGGACTAGCGCAAGATACCCAGTACTTC,CSVSRGGLAQDTQYF
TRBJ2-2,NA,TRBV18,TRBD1,TGTGCCAGCTCATACGGACAGGCGTACACCGGGGAGCTGTTTTTT,CASSYGQAYTGELFF
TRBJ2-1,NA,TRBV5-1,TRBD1,TGCGCCAGCAGCTTGCAGGGCAGGGGGCTAAATGAGCAGTTCTTC,CASSLQGRGLNEQFF
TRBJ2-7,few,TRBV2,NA,TGTGCCAGCAGTGAGCAGTATATCTCCTACGAGCAGTACTTC,CASSEQYISYEQYF
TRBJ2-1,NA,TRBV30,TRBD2,TGTGCCTGGAGTTTCACGGGACTAACCCACAATGAGCAGTTCTTC,CAWSFTGLTHNEQFF